Sequencing of this TCR beta chain was carried out in a study of blood T cell repertoires in COVID-19. Germline lookup yields CDR1 GTSNPN and CDR2 SVGIG (reference sequence). The CDR3 has 16 residues. V dropped 1 base and J dropped 4 bases, with 17 bases sitting between them. Measured with immunoSEQ multiplex PCR; TCRdb has only the in-frame clones, and not every one. The sample consists of over 100,000 clones, around nine tenths of them appearing once. The receptor comes from a woman in her seventies with COVID-19, enrolled during active disease. The chain links TRBV30 to TRBJ1-5, with D possibly being TRBD1 (6 bases). The sample comprised peripheral blood. For the CDR3, the DNA is TGTGCCTGGAGTGCCTGGACCCCAGGGGCAAATCAGCCCCAGCATTTT. This translates into CAWSAWTPGANQPQHF. The whole variable domain, filled in from reference TRBV30 and TRBJ1-5, reads SQTIHQWPATLVQPVGSPLSLECTVEGTSNPNLYWYRQAAGRGLQLLFYSVGIGQISSEVPQNLSASRPQDRQFILSSKKLLLSDSGFYLCAWSAWTPGANQPQHFGDGTRLSIL.